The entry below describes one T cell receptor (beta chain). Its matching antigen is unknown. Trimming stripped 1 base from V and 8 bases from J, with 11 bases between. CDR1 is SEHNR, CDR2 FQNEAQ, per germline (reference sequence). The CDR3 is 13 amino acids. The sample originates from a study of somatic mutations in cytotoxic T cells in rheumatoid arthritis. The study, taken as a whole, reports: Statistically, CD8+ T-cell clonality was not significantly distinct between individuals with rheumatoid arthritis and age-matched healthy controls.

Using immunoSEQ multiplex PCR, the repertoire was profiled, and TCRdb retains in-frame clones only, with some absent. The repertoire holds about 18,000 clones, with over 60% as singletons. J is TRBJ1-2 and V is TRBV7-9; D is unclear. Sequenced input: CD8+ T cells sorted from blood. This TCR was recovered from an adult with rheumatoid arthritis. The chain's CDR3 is CASSLEAGRGYTF. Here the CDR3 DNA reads TGTGCCAGCAGCTTAGAGGCAGGCCGGGGCTACACCTTC.